Sequencing of this T cell receptor beta chain was carried out in a study of response to subunit inactivated influenza vaccine. Of note for this clonotype: What it binds is unknown.

The study, taken as a whole, reports: After each seasonal influenza vaccination, few new T cells are recruited, the authors suggested.

From germline, CDR1 is SNHLY and CDR2 FYNNEI. V lost 8 bases and J lost 3, with 5 bases in between. The CDR3 consists of 10 residues. Using its own MiXCR run on the RT-PCR reads, TCRdb lists one record per CDR3 protein. The table records approximately 160,000 distinct CDR3 sequences, around 11% of them present only once. Here the sequenced sample was CD8+ T cells sorted from PBMCs, taken approximately 25 months after vaccination. The receptor was isolated from a man between 50 and 69 years old who received an inactivated influenza vaccine. V and J are TRBV2 and TRBJ2-7; D call uncertain. CDR3 amino acids: CASEDYEQYF. The CDR3 region has the DNA TGTGCCAGCGAAGACTACGAGCAGTACTTC.